This T cell receptor (beta chain) was identified in a study of T cell responses to AZD1222 COVID-19 vaccine. Whole-study findings and limits: Seropositive status at baseline applied to only a handful of AZD1222 recipients.

Comments on this clone: Its antigen is still unknown.

Profiled with immunoSEQ multiplex PCR; TCRdb holds only in-frame clones, not every one. Of about 120,000 clones listed, 90% to 95% are singletons. The material sequenced was peripheral blood, taken 28 days after the second AZD1222 dose. This TCR derives from an adult who received the AZD1222 COVID-19 vaccine.

The CDR3 protein is CASTRGGPNEQFF. The DNA for the CDR3 is TGTGCCAGCACCAGGGGGGGACCCAATGAGCAGTTCTTC. The J gene is TRBJ2-1, the V gene TRBV9; D possibly matches TRBD1 or TRBD2 (7 bases each). Trimming took off 6 bases at V and 6 bases at J, with 13 bases between the two ends. CDR1 SGDLS and CDR2 YYNGEE come from the germline V gene. This CDR3 has 13 residues.